The 24 T cell receptor beta chains given below trace back to one sample, sequenced in a study of T-cell memory formation after mild COVID-19. In TCRdb, the 5' RACE reads were re-called with MiXCR into one record per CDR3 protein. The sample has 350,000 to 500,000 distinct CDR3 sequences; less than 25% are singletons. The sample taken for sequencing was PBMCs or a T cell subset sorted from them (not recorded which). These receptors were obtained from an adult woman who had mild COVID-19 (a few samples of this study predate the infection). Cell type and time point are not known.

This clonotype was observed a few times. The chain employs TRBV11-2 and TRBJ2-1, with a tentative D call TRBD2 (7 bases). Germline V gene data show CDR1 as SGHAT and CDR2 as FQNNGV. The CDR3 is made up of 17 amino acids. V gave up 5 bases and J gave up 2 bases, with 19 bases separating them. DNA of the CDR3: TGTGCCAGCAGCGGCCGACAGGCCGGGGGGACCTACAATGAGCAGTTCTTC. It encodes CASSGRQAGGTYNEQFF. The whole variable domain, remainder taken from reference TRBV11-2 and TRBJ2-1, is EAGVAQSPRYKIIEKRQSVAFWCNPISGHATLYWYQQILGQGPKLLIQFQNNGVVDDSQLPKDRFSAERLKGVDSTLKIQPAKLEDSAVYLCASSGRQAGGTYNEQFFGPGTRLTVL.

This chain uses TRBV20-1 with TRBJ2-3; D gene uncertain. CDR1 DFQATT and CDR2 SNEGSKA come from the germline V gene (reference sequence). The CDR3 is made up of 14 amino acids. The germline V and J ends were trimmed by 4 bases and 8 bases, with 19 bases remaining between them. The DNA for the CDR3 is TGCAGTGCTAAGAGAGGTACTCCAACGGGTACGCAGTATTTT. Encoded protein: CSAKRGTPTGTQYF.

The gene calls are TRBV25-1 and TRBJ2-3; D not certain. V lost 0 bases, J lost 2 bases, and 15 bases lay in between. Germline V lookup: CDR1 MGHDK, CDR2 SYGVNS. The CDR3 contains 17 residues. Here the CDR3 DNA reads TGTGCCAGCAGTGAATATAAATGGTTACACCTCACAGATACGCAGTATTTT. Protein: CASSEYKWLHLTDTQYF. The full variable domain, its missing parts supplied by reference TRBV25-1 and TRBJ2-3, is EADIYQTPRYLVIGTGKKITLECSQTMGHDKMYWYQQDPGMELHLIHYSYGVNSTEKGDLSSESTVSRIRTEHFPLTLESARPSHTSQYLCASSEYKWLHLTDTQYFGPGTRLTVL.

This clonotype was counted only a few times. The chain has TRBV5-1 and TRBJ2-5; TRBD2 matches 8 bases. The CDR3 sequence is 14 residues long. With 5 bases clipped from V and 3 bases from J, the junction kept 6 bases outside the gene matches. CDR1 is SGHRS and CDR2 is YFSETQ in the germline V gene. This CDR3 is CASRRGEAKETQYF. The CDR3, as DNA: TGCGCCAGCAGGCGGGGGGAGGCTAAAGAGACCCAGTACTTC.

The chain employs TRBV20-1 and TRBJ2-3, with 9 bases fitting TRBD2. The ends lost 3 bases at V and 4 bases at J; junction bases unmatched: 14. This CDR3 has 17 amino acids. Germline V CDR1 and CDR2: DFQATT, SNEGSKA (reference sequence). Here the CDR3 DNA reads TGCAGTGCTAGGAGGGGCGGGAGGGCCGTCGGGGCAGATACGCAGTATTTT. This translates into CSARRGGRAVGADTQYF.

This chain links TRBV6-2 or TRBV6-3 with TRBJ2-1, with D tentatively TRBD2 (6 bases). Germline lookup yields CDR1 MNHEY and CDR2 SVGEGT. V gave up 0 bases and J gave up 9 bases, with 15 bases separating them. CDR3 length: 15 residues. The CDR3 DNA is TGTGCCAGCAGTTACTCGAGTAGGGGAGGTCCTGAGCAGTTCTTC. This codes for CASSYSSRGGPEQFF.

The gene calls are TRBV14 and TRBJ2-3; D is ambiguous. Germline V gene lookup returns CDR1 SGHDN and CDR2 FVKESK. The CDR3 has 15 amino acids. Trimming left V 4 bases short and J 6 bases short, with 17 bases between. The CDR3: CASSPTHKDLDTQYF. The CDR3 coding sequence is TGTGCCAGCAGCCCAACTCATAAGGACCTCGATACGCAGTATTTT.

The chain combines TRBV10-3 with TRBJ2-1; TRBD1 agrees at 8 bases. The V segment lost 4 bases and the J segment 10 bases; nucleotides outside the gene matches: 3. This CDR3 is built from 12 residues. Looked up from germline, CDR1 is ENHRY and CDR2 is SYGVKD. The CDR3 spells CAISGTGSEQFF. CDR3 DNA sequence: TGTGCCATCAGTGGGACAGGGTCCGAGCAGTTCTTC.

In its sample, this clonotype was seen a few times. No conserved phenylalanine or tryptophan ends this CDR3, so it is likely a read error. It is unclear where the CDR3 begins or ends on the DNA, so no DNA is shown, and the CDR3 is as TCRdb lists it. The chain uses TRBV21-1 and TRBJ2-1. TRBV21-1 is an annotated pseudogene. Inclusive of both ends, the CDR3 amounts to 10 amino acids. This chain's CDR3 is CASSKALGYL.

This clonotype occurred a few times. V gene TRBV4-1 combines with J gene TRBJ1-1, with D possibly matching TRBD1 (5 bases). Per germline, CDR1 MGHRA and CDR2 YSYEKL. Trimming shortened V by 4 bases and J by 10 bases, and 16 bases separated the two germline ends. This CDR3 has 13 residues. CDR3 DNA: TGCGCCAGCAGCCCGCAGGGACTCCTGGTAGCTTTCTTT. It codes for CASSPQGLLVAFF.

This clonotype was seen a handful of times. V is TRBV3-1 and J is TRBJ2-5; TRBD2 aligns across 8 bases. There are 15 residues in the CDR3. CDR1 and CDR2 (germline): LGHDT, YNNKEL (reference sequence). J lost 5 bases, V lost 3 bases, and 8 bases had no gene match. Here the CDR3 reads CASSQGGLVGETQYF. The CDR3 DNA sequence: TGTGCCAGCAGCCAGGGGGGACTAGTGGGGGAGACCCAGTACTTC.

Only a few counts were recorded for this clonotype. The genes are TRBV29-1 and TRBJ1-2; TRBD1 matches 7 bases. Trimming removed 4 bases from V and 8 bases from J; junction bases left unmatched: 10. The V gene's germline CDR1 is SQVTM and CDR2 ANQGSEA. This CDR3 region has 13 residues. The CDR3 nucleotides are TGCAGCGTTGGACAGGGTGCTCACCGGGGCTACACCTTC. It codes for CSVGQGAHRGYTF.

The J gene is TRBJ2-7, the V gene TRBV7-9; the D gene is possibly TRBD2 (6 bases). Germline loops: CDR1 SEHNR, CDR2 FQNEAQ (reference sequence). The CDR3 length is 15 residues. V dropped 3 bases and J dropped 3 bases, with 15 bases sitting between them. CDR3 protein: CASSFREVGDYEQYF. The CDR3 nucleotides are TGTGCCAGCAGCTTCAGGGAGGTTGGGGACTACGAGCAGTACTTC.

J is TRBJ2-1 and V is TRBV10-3; 13 bases are shared with TRBD2. Germline CDR1 reads ENHRY; CDR2 reads SYGVKD. The CDR3 consists of 15 residues. The V and J ends lost 7 bases and 8 bases, in that order; junction bases with no gene match: 8. In DNA form, the CDR3 reads TGTGCCATCAAACCTACTAGCGGGGGGGCCGATGAGCAGTTCTTC. This gives the protein CAIKPTSGGADEQFF.

V and J are TRBV20-1 and TRBJ2-3, with D perhaps matching TRBD2 (6 bases). CDR1 is DFQATT, CDR2 SNEGSKA, per germline (reference sequence). The CDR3 spans 12 residues. Trimming took off 5 bases at V and 3 bases at J, with 9 bases between the two ends. CDR3 nucleotides: TGCAGTGCTGGGACTGGGACAGATACGCAGTATTTT. It is translated as CSAGTGTDTQYF.

This clonotype was recorded a few times. This rearrangement joins TRBV24-1 to TRBJ1-2, with 8 bases identical to TRBD1. Looked up from germline, CDR1 is KGHDR and CDR2 is SFDVKD. J gave up 8 bases and V 5 bases, and 15 bases lay outside the gene matches. This CDR3 spans 16 amino acids. The CDR3 reads CATSGVVGQGIRGYTF. The CDR3 region has the DNA TGTGCCACCAGTGGAGTAGTCGGACAGGGCATCCGCGGCTACACCTTC.

This clonotype was counted ten times or more. One end of the junction is discordant with germline, which a read error may explain. The V gene is TRBV7-9, the J gene TRBJ2-1; the match to TRBD2 covers 11 bases. The CDR3 covers 14 residues. The germline gives CDR1 SEHNR, CDR2 FQNEAQ (reference sequence). Written as DNA, the CDR3 is TGTGCCAGCAGCTCACAGCTAGCGGGAGGAATCGGGCTCTTC. It yields the protein CASSSQLAGGIGLF.

This chain links TRBV6-2 or TRBV6-3 with TRBJ2-6; the match to TRBD1 covers 7 bases. The J segment lost 3 bases and the V segment lost 2 bases, leaving 1 base of the junction unmatched. The CDR3 totals 15 residues. CDR1 and CDR2 (germline): MNHEY, SVGEGT. The CDR3 loop reads CASSYRGRGANVLTF. In DNA, the CDR3 is TGTGCCAGCAGTTACAGGGGGCGTGGGGCCAACGTCCTGACTTTC.

This chain links TRBV4-1 with TRBJ1-1; 7 positions match TRBD1. Germline V gives CDR1 MGHRA, CDR2 YSYEKL. V gave up 4 bases and J gave up 3 bases; unmatched junction bases: 5. The CDR3 consists of 14 residues. This CDR3 reads CASSLPGQHTEAFF. The CDR3 region has the DNA TGCGCCAGCAGCCTTCCGGGACAGCACACTGAAGCTTTCTTT.

This clonotype was counted a few times. The V call is TRBV6-5, the J call TRBJ2-4; no clear D. Germline V gene sequence: CDR1 MNHEY, CDR2 SVGAGI. Trimming removed 6 bases from V and 0 bases from J, with 12 bases in between. The CDR3 contains 15 residues. The CDR3 sequence: CASSPPVLAKNIQYF. The CDR3 DNA sequence: TGTGCCAGCAGCCCCCCCGTCCTAGCCAAAAACATTCAGTACTTC.

This clonotype has only a few counts. The chain has TRBV5-6 and TRBJ1-5, with D unclear. V was pared by 1 base and J by 2 bases, with 16 bases between. Germline assignment: CDR1 SGHDT and CDR2 YYEEEE. The CDR3 sequence is 17 residues long. CDR3 residues: CASSLRGNRFGNQPQHF. For the CDR3, the DNA is TGTGCCAGCAGCTTGAGAGGTAACCGGTTTGGCAATCAGCCCCAGCATTTT.

The chain couples TRBV14 to TRBJ2-7; no definite D call. V lost 3 bases to trimming and J lost 7 bases, with 19 bases between them. The V gene's germline CDR1 is SGHDN and CDR2 FVKESK. This CDR3 is 15 amino acids long. CDR3 nucleotide sequence: TGTGCCAGCAGCCAGGAAGGGTCTACGTTAGGAGAGCAGTACTTC. Residues: CASSQEGSTLGEQYF.

The sample holds a few counts of this clonotype. This rearrangement joins TRBV24-1 to TRBJ2-2; TRBD1 agrees at 9 bases. CDR3 length: 17 residues. V was pared by 3 bases and J by 3 bases, with 7 bases of the junction left unmatched. Per germline, CDR1 KGHDR and CDR2 SFDVKD. This CDR3 is CATSDPGTGSYTGELFF. In DNA form, the CDR3 reads TGTGCCACCAGTGATCCCGGGACAGGGTCTTACACCGGGGAGCTGTTTTTT.

V usage is TRBV20-1 and J usage is TRBJ2-1; 7 nucleotides agree with TRBD2. With 5 bases clipped from V and 3 bases from J, the junction kept 4 bases outside the gene matches. From germline, CDR1 is DFQATT and CDR2 SNEGSKA (reference sequence). The CDR3 loop spans 13 amino acids. CDR3 protein: CSAWTSRYNEQFF. CDR3 bases: TGCAGTGCTTGGACTAGTCGCTACAATGAGCAGTTCTTC.